Sequencing of this T cell receptor beta chain was carried out in a study of CD8+CD57+ T cells in acquired aplastic anemia. Study in general: When averaged, DNA from sorted CD4+ and CD8+ cells came to around 3.1 ug.

Individuals selected for sequencing had exhibited CD8+CD57+ cell expansion on flow cytometry. Everyone among the patients had severe acquired aplastic anemia. Blood was sampled before the patients had received any therapy. Investigators profiled TCR beta VDJ and CDR3 from genomic DNA template. One entry per CDR3 protein, called by TCRdb with MiXCR from the reads. Here the sample spans a few hundred thousand distinct CDR3 sequences, approximately 82% being singletons. Study outcomes and limitations: The CD8+ Simpson's diversity of patients and controls was not significantly different.

Germline-derived CDR1 and CDR2 are SGHTA and FQGNSA. Trimming took 3 bases from V and 7 from J; bases not matched to a gene: 9. This CDR3 contains 15 residues. About this clonotype itself: Its antigen is not identified.

This chain links TRBV7-2 with TRBJ2-1; 7 bases agree with TRBD1. The specimen sequenced was sorted CD4+, CD8+, or CD8+CD57+ T cells (not recorded which) from PBMCs. The TCR was taken from a human donor with aplastic anemia. CDR3 nucleotide sequence: TGTGCCAGCAGCTTGACAGGGTACGGGGAGAATGAGCAGTTCTTC. Translated: CASSLTGYGENEQFF. Based on the CDR3 plus reference TRBV7-2 and TRBJ2-1, the full variable domain is GAGVSQSPSNKVTEKGKDVELRCDPISGHTALYWYRQSLGQGLEFLIYFQGNSAPDKSGLPSDRFSAERTGGSVSTLTIQRTQQEDSAVYLCASSLTGYGENEQFFGPGTRLTVL.